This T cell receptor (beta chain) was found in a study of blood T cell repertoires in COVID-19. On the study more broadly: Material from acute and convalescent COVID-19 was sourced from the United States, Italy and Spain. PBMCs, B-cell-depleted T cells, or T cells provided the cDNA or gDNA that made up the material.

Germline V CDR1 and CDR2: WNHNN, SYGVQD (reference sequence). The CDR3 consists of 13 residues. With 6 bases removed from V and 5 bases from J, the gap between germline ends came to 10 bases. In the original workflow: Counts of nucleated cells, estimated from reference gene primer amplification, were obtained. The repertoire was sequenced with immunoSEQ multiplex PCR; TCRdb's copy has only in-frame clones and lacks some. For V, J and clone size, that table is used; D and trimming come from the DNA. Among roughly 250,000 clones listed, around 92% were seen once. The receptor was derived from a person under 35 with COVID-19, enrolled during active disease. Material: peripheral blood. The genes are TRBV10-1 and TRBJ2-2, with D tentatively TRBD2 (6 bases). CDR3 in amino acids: CASREEGTGELFF. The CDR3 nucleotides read TGCGCCAGCAGAGAGGAGGGTACCGGGGAGCTGTTTTTT.